This T cell receptor beta chain is from a study of CD4 T cells in relation to SARS-CoV-2 and coronaviruses (dated by TCRdb to the early 2020s). General notes on the study: In the ViraFEST assay, PBMCs were cultured with antigen for approximately 10 days, after which TCR beta CDR3s were sequenced to identify antigen-specific clonal expansions. The negative reference condition was either a culture with an HIV-1 Nef peptide pool or a culture with no peptide. HLA restriction was mapped for shared crossreactive spike epitopes using patient-derived lymphoblastoid cell lines. At the level of individual TCR clonotypes, the study measured memory CD4+ T cell crossreactivity between SARS-CoV-2 spike protein and common cold coronavirus spike proteins. The Adaptive Biotechnologies TCR-sequencing kit was used for samples from a few pre-COVID donors and for the naive versus memory experiments, whereas the other data were Illumina-based. For other donors in the study, expansion assays were sequenced with a different, Illumina-based TCR-beta assay. Study-level results and caveats: Since the crossreactivity analysis centred on spike protein, crossreactivity against other viral proteins was not assessed. Pre-pandemic and post-infection samples were not both contributed by any donor, so tracing of the source of pre-existing responses was limited. Crossreactive clones showed significantly weaker SARS-CoV-2-driven expansion than monoreactive clones, consistent with antigenic imprinting. Small numbers of patients and of tested TCRs limited the study. Approximately 69% of donors had memory CD4+ clonotypes that crossrecognized SARS-CoV-2 and at least one common cold coronavirus spike.

Regarding this clone: Its recognized antigen is unknown. Base quality data are lacking; no much larger clone is found one base away.

Receptor libraries were prepared by the immunoSEQ multiplex PCR assay. Per the source publication's procedure: Preprocessing removed nonproductive sequences and CDR3s not starting with C, not ending with F or W, or shorter than 7 amino acids. The MANAFEST web app was used to call antigen-specific clonotypes on the basis of expansion compared with the reference and with other culture wells. A clone was considered positive if significant expansion relative to the reference culture was observed in 2 of 3 replicate wells at an FDR below 0.05. To be called positive, a clone also had to show significant expansion compared with every other tandem well and an odds ratio greater than 5. CDR3 homology was quantified as pairwise Levenshtein distance, calculated with the stringdist R package after three terminal residues were trimmed from each end. In its TCRdb copy, this immuneACCESS table keeps in-frame sequences only and misses some clones. Where compared with another copy, unresolved V genes explain less than half of these, and the others have no known cause. V, J and clone size are those of that table, while D and trimming were read from the DNA. Within this sample are 25,000 to 30,000 clones, with 76% of them counted one time only. 16% of the sample is held by the ten biggest clonotypes.

CD4+ T cells from unexposed donors were collected before the COVID-19 pandemic (2011-2018). After around eleven days of culture, CD4+ T cells were isolated with the EasySep CD4+ T cell isolation kit. As cell number allowed, CD4+ T cells from unexposed donors were tested for reactivity to SARS-CoV-2 S and N and to four common cold coronavirus spike pools. Each well received 2.2 million or so PBMCs, cultured in IMDM supplemented with 5% human AB serum and about 10 IU/ml IL-2. Half of the culture medium was replaced with fresh IL-2-containing medium on days 3 and 7. Each peptide culture condition was generally run in triplicate replicate wells. Leukapheresis product for the unexposed donors was purchased commercially. Ficoll-Paque PLUS gradient centrifugation was used to isolate PBMCs from leukapheresis product or whole blood. PBMCs were either cryopreserved at -140 degrees C or used fresh in the expansion assay. The QIAamp Micro DNA Kit was used to extract genomic DNA from the CD4+ T cells.

From cysteine to phenylalanine, the CDR3 is 13 amino acids long. This entry keeps only the CDR3 DNA: 39 bases, framed from base 1. Based on the germline V gene, the CDR1 and CDR2 sequences are SGHAT and FQNNGV. Trimming at the junction amounts to 3 bases on V and 1 base on J, and the germline ends lie 6 bases apart. What was sequenced was CD4+ T cells from PBMCs, cultured in vitro. In this chain, TRBV11-2 is recombined with TRBJ1-1, with no reliable assignment of the D segment. This sequence originates from a human donor in good health. The CDR3: CASSLTENTEAFF. The DNA reads as follows: TGTGCCAGCAGCTTGACGGAGAACACTGAAGCTTTCTTT.